The entry below gives a single T cell receptor beta chain sequence along with its context. Germline V lookup: CDR1 SEHNR, CDR2 FQNEAQ (reference sequence). CDR3 length equals 15 residues. This record comes from a study of T cells expressing NK-cell markers. TCR beta cDNA was generated via 5'RACE template switching incorporating UMIs. TCRdb reanalyzed the 5' RACE reads, giving one entry per CDR3 protein sequence and no DNA. The sample yields more than 400,000 distinct CDR3 sequences, of which the top ten take up under 7.5%. The sequence came from a woman aged 18-70 years in good health. The chain is built from TRBV7-9 and TRBJ2-3; the D gene TCRdb calls, TRBD2, cannot be checked with no DNA. Material for sequencing was blood T cells: a sorted CD56 or NKG2C T cell subset, CD4+ or CD8+ T cells, or bulk PBMC T cells (not recorded which). The CDR3 region is CASSPTSGDSDTQYF.